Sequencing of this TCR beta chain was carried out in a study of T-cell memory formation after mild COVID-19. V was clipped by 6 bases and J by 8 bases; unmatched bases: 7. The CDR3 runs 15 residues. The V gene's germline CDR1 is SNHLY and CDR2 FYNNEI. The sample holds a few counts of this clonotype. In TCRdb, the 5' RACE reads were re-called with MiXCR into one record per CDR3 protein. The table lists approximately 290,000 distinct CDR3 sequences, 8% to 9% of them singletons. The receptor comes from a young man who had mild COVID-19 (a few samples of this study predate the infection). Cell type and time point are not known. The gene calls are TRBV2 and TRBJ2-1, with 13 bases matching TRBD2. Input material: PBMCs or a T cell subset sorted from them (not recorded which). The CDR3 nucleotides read TGTGCCAGCAGCGTACTAGCGGGGGGGCTCGATGAGCAGTTCTTC. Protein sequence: CASSVLAGGLDEQFF.